This TCR beta chain originates from a study of blood T cell repertoires in COVID-19. Turning to the study itself: PBMCs, B-cell-depleted T cells, or T cells provided the cDNA or gDNA that made up the material.

Between the trimmed V and J ends, which lost 5 bases and 7 bases, there was a span of 15 bases. In germline, CDR1 is MDHEN, CDR2 SYDVKM. The CDR3 length is 14 residues. Assay used: immunoSEQ multiplex PCR; TCRdb lists only in-frame clones, some missing. The sample carries about 73,000 clones, 82% recorded once. The TCR was taken from a woman in her sixties with acute or convalescent COVID-19. This sequence joins TRBV28 and TRBJ1-5, with a weak D call TRBD1 (5 bases). Sequencing was done on a sample of peripheral blood. The CDR3 reads CASSAREAPQPQHF. The CDR3, as DNA: TGTGCCAGCAGTGCCAGGGAGGCCCCGCAGCCCCAGCATTTT.